These 18 T cell receptor beta chains share one sample of origin, sequenced in a study of patients with pleural tuberculosis. One entry per CDR3 protein results from TCRdb running MiXCR on the reads. The sample shows around 50,000 distinct CDR3 sequences, 6% to 8% of them seen only once. The receptors were gathered from a human donor with pleural tuberculosis.

This clonotype came up many times. This rearrangement joins TRBV3-1 to TRBJ1-6; possibly TRBD1 for D (5 bases). The CDR3 totals 12 residues. Germline V gene lookup returns CDR1 LGHDT and CDR2 YNNKEL (reference sequence). V gave up 5 bases and J gave up 8 bases, with 7 bases separating them. The CDR3 sequence is CASSLGDSPLHF. CDR3 DNA sequence: TGTGCCAGCAGCTTGGGGGATTCACCCCTCCACTTT.

This clonotype came up many times. V usage is TRBV20-1 and J usage is TRBJ1-1; no reliable D call. Deletions cut 7 bases from V and 6 bases from J, with 21 bases between. The CDR3 covers 14 residues. Germline V gene data show CDR1 as DFQATT and CDR2 as SNEGSKA (reference sequence). The CDR3 DNA reads TGCAGTGGGCTCCCCCAGCGATTCTTTTCTGAAGCTTTCTTT. Its protein product is CSGLPQRFFSEAFF.

This clonotype was counted many times. The gene calls are TRBV29-1 and TRBJ2-1, with a weak D call TRBD2 (6 bases). Trimming removed 3 bases at V and 0 bases at J, with 9 bases between. Germline-derived CDR1 and CDR2 are SQVTM and ANQGSEA. The CDR3 extends over 14 amino acids. The DNA of the CDR3 is TGCAGCGTTGACCGGGAGAGCTCCTACAATGAGCAGTTCTTC. Amino acids: CSVDRESSYNEQFF.

This clonotype has a handful of counts. The rearrangement links TRBV28 to TRBJ2-5; D might be TRBD1 (6 bases). Trimming stripped 6 bases from V and 5 bases from J, with 19 bases between. Germline V gives CDR1 MDHEN, CDR2 SYDVKM. The CDR3 is 15 amino acids. CDR3 in DNA: TGTGCCAGCAGCGCCCATTCGTCAGGGGTCGAGACCCAGTACTTC. Its protein is CASSAHSSGVETQYF.

This clonotype was counted many times. The V gene is TRBV5-4, the J gene TRBJ2-3, with D tentatively TRBD2 (6 bases). Germline V lookup: CDR1 SGHNT, CDR2 YYREEE (reference sequence). The CDR3 spans 16 residues. Trimming cost V 0 bases and J 4 bases, with 15 bases left between them. CDR3 sequence reads: CASSLAVLGSADTQYF. The CDR3 DNA follows: TGTGCCAGCAGCTTGGCCGTACTCGGGAGTGCAGATACGCAGTATTTT.

The chain links TRBV29-1 to TRBJ2-5; weak D call: TRBD1 (6 bases). The germline V gene has CDR1 SQVTM and CDR2 ANQGSEA. The CDR3 extends over 12 amino acids. Deletions cut 6 bases from V and 5 bases from J, with 13 bases between. The DNA of the CDR3 is TGCAGCGTCGTAACAGGGACGGAGACCCAGTACTTC. Translated: CSVVTGTETQYF.

This clonotype was seen at least ten times. The chain employs TRBV5-1 and TRBJ2-1; no clear D. This CDR3 has 11 amino acids. V gave up 10 bases and J gave up 5 bases, with 10 bases separating them. Per germline, CDR1 SGHRS and CDR2 YFSETQ. The DNA for the CDR3 is TGCGCCCTCCCGCCCCACAATGAGCAGTTCTTC. Amino acid sequence: CALPPHNEQFF.

This clonotype was seen at least ten times. The rearrangement links TRBV11-1 to TRBJ1-6; the match to TRBD1 covers 10 bases. This CDR3 is 14 amino acids long. From germline, CDR1 is SGHAT and CDR2 FQDESV (reference sequence). Unmatched junction bases numbered 3, after V lost 3 bases and J lost 10 bases. The CDR3 DNA follows: TGTGCCAGCAGCTTCGGACAGGGGGGGTCACCCCTCCACTTT. Its protein product is CASSFGQGGSPLHF.

The genes are TRBV5-6 and TRBJ2-7; 14 bases agree with TRBD2. CDR3 length equals 16 residues. Per the germline V gene, CDR1 is SGHDT and CDR2 is YYEEEE. V shed 6 bases and J 6 bases; nucleotides not matched to a gene: 11. The CDR3 sequence is CASTIGTSGRIGEQYV. The CDR3, as DNA: TGTGCCAGCACCATCGGGACTAGCGGGAGAATCGGCGAGCAGTACGTC.

This clonotype was seen at least ten times. The chain employs TRBV4-2 and TRBJ2-1; 7 bases fit TRBD2. V shed 5 bases, J shed 9 bases, and the junction held 13 bases outside the gene matches. Germline assignment: CDR1 LGHNA and CDR2 YNFKEQ. The CDR3 loop spans 15 amino acids. The CDR3 coding sequence is TGTGCCAGCAGCACCCCATCCCGGACTAGTGGTGAGCAGTTCTTC. Protein product: CASSTPSRTSGEQFF.

Worth noting for this clonotype: A much bigger clone sits one base away, suggesting this may be a read error. This rearrangement joins TRBV11-1 to TRBJ2-7, with TRBD2 matching over 8 bases. CDR1 is SGHAT and CDR2 is FQDESV in the germline V gene (reference sequence). The length of the CDR3 is 14 residues. V lost 5 bases, J lost 7 bases, and 10 bases stayed unmatched. The CDR3 DNA reads as TGTGCCAGCAGCGGGGACGGCGGGAGGCCTGAGCAGTACTTC. It yields the protein CASSGDGGRPEQYF.

This clonotype was recorded many times. The chain joins TRBV2 to TRBJ1-1; 7 bases align to TRBD1. J was trimmed by 0 bases and V by 6 bases; bases with no gene match: 4. Germline CDR1 and CDR2: SNHLY and FYNNEI. The CDR3 covers 14 residues. DNA for the CDR3: TGTGCCAGCAGAAAGGGACAGATGAACACTGAAGCTTTCTTT. It yields the protein CASRKGQMNTEAFF.

This clonotype was detected a few times. The CDR3 reads CASTGDGGETQYF. The CDR3 DNA reads as TGTGCCAGCACCGGGGATGGGGGTGAGACCCAGTACTTC. The chain recombines TRBV12-3 or TRBV12-4 with TRBJ2-5, with D possibly being TRBD1 or TRBD2 (5 bases each). Trimming removed 7 bases at V and 5 bases at J, with 14 bases between. The CDR3 sequence is 13 residues long.

This clonotype was seen repeatedly, ten times or more. The V and J genes are TRBV6-1 and TRBJ2-5; D is undetermined. The CDR3 is made up of 11 amino acids. Germline V CDR1 and CDR2: MNHNS, SASEGT. The V and J ends lost 6 bases and 4 bases respectively, with 6 bases between them. DNA of the CDR3: TGTGCCAGCAGGCCTCGAGAGACCCAGTACTTC. As protein: CASRPRETQYF.

This clonotype was found many times. This chain connects TRBV30 to TRBJ2-1; D uncertain. Germline V gives CDR1 GTSNPN, CDR2 SVGIG (reference sequence). V shed 0 bases and J shed 8 bases, with 11 bases lying between them. The CDR3 spans 13 residues. The CDR3 sequence is CAWSVRFYDEQFF. The CDR3 DNA is TGTGCCTGGAGTGTACGCTTTTACGATGAGCAGTTCTTC. Full variable domain (rest looked up from reference TRBV30 and TRBJ2-1): SQTIHQWPATLVQPVGSPLSLECTVEGTSNPNLYWYRQAAGRGLQLLFYSVGIGQISSEVPQNLSASRPQDRQFILSSKKLLLSDSGFYLCAWSVRFYDEQFFGPGTRLTVL.

The table lists this clonotype with many counts. The chain joins TRBV7-3 to TRBJ2-1, with D unresolved. This CDR3 is built from 13 residues. Germline V gene data show CDR1 as SGHTA and CDR2 as FQGTGA. The V end lost 1 base, the J end lost 9 bases, and 10 bases lay between the germline ends. The CDR3: CASSLSVGFEQFF. CDR3 in DNA: TGTGCCAGCAGCTTAAGCGTTGGCTTTGAGCAGTTCTTC.

The sample holds many counts of this clonotype. The CDR3 loop is CASSPSGGAWAEAFF. The CDR3 region has the DNA TGTGCCAGCAGCCCTTCAGGGGGCGCGTGGGCTGAAGCTTTCTTT. This chain links TRBV4-2 with TRBJ1-1; 8 bases are shared with TRBD1. The CDR3 consists of 15 residues. Germline trimming cut 4 bases from V and 6 bases from J; bases unmatched to any gene: 10. Germline V gene data show CDR1 as LGHNA and CDR2 as YNFKEQ.

The table lists this clonotype with many counts. The DNA for the CDR3 is TGCAGTGCTAGTCCGGGACGCGGATTGAATGAGCAGTTCTTC. Amino acids: CSASPGRGLNEQFF. This chain links TRBV20-1 with TRBJ2-1; either TRBD1 or TRBD2 may fit D (5 bases each). The CDR3 sequence is 14 residues long. Germline values: CDR1 DFQATT, CDR2 SNEGSKA (reference sequence). The ends were cut back, 3 bases at V and 7 bases at J, with 16 bases in the middle.